This T cell receptor beta chain was recorded in a study of cytomegalovirus exposure and HLA in healthy donors. Findings and caveats of the study: Compared with the roughly 670-donor mean, an Asian-associated ancestry cluster reportedly had fewer N-insertions, according to a later analysis.

The PCR contained 60 Vbeta and 13 Jbeta primers. This table comes from immunoSEQ multiplex PCR, and its TCRdb copy is limited to in-frame clones, with some not included. Its table records around 75,000 clones. In the case of this clone: The antigen remains undetermined.

The CDR3 runs 17 residues. From germline, CDR1 is SGHRS and CDR2 YFSETQ. J was trimmed by 1 base and V by 4 bases; bases with no gene match: 9. This clonotype was sampled from a woman aged 60-70 years in good health and CMV-seronegative. Sequencing was carried out using PBMCs. The V gene is TRBV5-1, the J gene TRBJ1-1, with 11 positions matching TRBD1. The DNA of the CDR3 is TGCGCCAGCAGCCACGGACAGGGGGCGTTTGCGAACACTGAAGCTTTCTTT. Translation: CASSHGQGAFANTEAFF.